Below, 8 T cell receptor beta chains from the same sample are listed, as sequenced in a study of blood T cell repertoires in COVID-19 (dated by TCRdb to about 2020). The library relied on the immunoSEQ multiplex PCR assay. The table was pulled from immuneACCESS by TCRdb, which kept in-frame rearrangements only. Such tables lose some clones; where checked, under half of the loss comes from unresolved V genes, and the rest has no known cause. The table for this sample lists roughly 200,000 clones; more than 70% of them were counted only once. 15% to 20% of the sample is held by the ten biggest clonotypes. Source material: peripheral blood. The source of these receptors is a man between 45 and 60 years old with COVID-19, enrolled during active disease.

The J gene is TRBJ2-5, the V gene TRBV9; TRBD2 matches 8 bases. CDR3 length: 16 residues. Germline V gives CDR1 SGDLS, CDR2 YYNGEE. V lost 0 bases, J lost 5 bases, and 9 bases stayed unmatched. The CDR3 nucleotides are TGTGCCAGCAGCGTAGGCGGGAGGTTAAGCGGGGAGACCCAGTACTTC. Translating it yields CASSVGGRLSGETQYF.

The chain joins TRBV5-1 to TRBJ2-1; 7 bases line up with TRBD2. Germline CDR1 and CDR2: SGHRS and YFSETQ. V lost 0 bases and J lost 0; bases outside the gene matches: 0. The CDR3 runs to 15 residues. In DNA form, the CDR3 reads TGCGCCAGCAGCTTGGGACTAGCCTCCTACAATGAGCAGTTCTTC. Protein product: CASSLGLASYNEQFF.

This sequence joins TRBV19 and TRBJ2-2; TRBD2 aligns across 7 bases. Germline V gives CDR1 LNHDA, CDR2 SQIVND (reference sequence). Trimming took 4 bases from V and 1 from J; bases not matched to a gene: 3. CDR3 size: 15 residues. CDR3 region: CASSTASGNTGELFF. The CDR3 DNA reads as TGTGCCAGTAGTACGGCTAGCGGGAACACCGGGGAGCTGTTTTTT.

V is TRBV6-5 and J is TRBJ2-5, with 10 bases fitting TRBD2. The germline gives CDR1 MNHEY, CDR2 SVGAGI. The J segment lost 1 base and the V segment lost 6 bases, leaving 5 bases of the junction unmatched. The CDR3 sequence is 15 residues long. CDR3 DNA sequence: TGTGCCAGCAGGACCCTAGCGGGGGTCCAAGAGACCCAGTACTTC. Protein: CASRTLAGVQETQYF.

This chain connects TRBV6-2 or TRBV6-3 to TRBJ2-3, with D tentatively TRBD2 (5 bases). CDR1 and CDR2 from the germline V gene are MNHEY and SVGEGT. V was trimmed by 2 bases and J by 4 bases, leaving 31 bases between them. The CDR3 is made up of 21 amino acids. The CDR3 sequence: CASSYEETASALGVDPDTQYF. CDR3 DNA sequence: TGTGCCAGCAGTTACGAAGAAACGGCAAGCGCCCTGGGAGTCGATCCAGATACGCAGTATTTT.

The chain couples TRBV28 to TRBJ1-2; 7 nucleotides agree with TRBD1. The CDR3 length is 13 residues. CDR1 is MDHEN and CDR2 is SYDVKM in the germline V gene. The trim removed 8 bases at V and 2 bases at J, leaving 5 bases unmatched. The CDR3 nucleotides are TGTGCCAGCGGACCGGGACAGAACTATGGCTACACCTTC. As protein: CASGPGQNYGYTF.

The V call is TRBV6-4, the J call TRBJ2-5, with 9 bases fitting TRBD2. The CDR3 is 21 residues long. In germline, CDR1 is MRHNA, CDR2 SNTAGT. V lost 4 bases to trimming and J lost 2 bases; unmatched junction nucleotides: 23. In DNA form, the CDR3 reads TGTGCCAGCAGTGTCTCCTGGGGAAGAGCGGGACTAGCCAGGCATCAAGAGACCCAGTACTTC. This gives the protein CASSVSWGRAGLARHQETQYF.

The rearrangement links TRBV5-1 to TRBJ2-5, with D maybe TRBD2 (6 bases). There are 14 residues in the CDR3. Germline V gene lookup returns CDR1 SGHRS and CDR2 YFSETQ. V shed 2 bases and J shed 2 bases, with 10 bases lying between them. The DNA of the CDR3 is TGCGCCAGCAGCTTCCGGGACTCACAAGAGACCCAGTACTTC. Its protein is CASSFRDSQETQYF.